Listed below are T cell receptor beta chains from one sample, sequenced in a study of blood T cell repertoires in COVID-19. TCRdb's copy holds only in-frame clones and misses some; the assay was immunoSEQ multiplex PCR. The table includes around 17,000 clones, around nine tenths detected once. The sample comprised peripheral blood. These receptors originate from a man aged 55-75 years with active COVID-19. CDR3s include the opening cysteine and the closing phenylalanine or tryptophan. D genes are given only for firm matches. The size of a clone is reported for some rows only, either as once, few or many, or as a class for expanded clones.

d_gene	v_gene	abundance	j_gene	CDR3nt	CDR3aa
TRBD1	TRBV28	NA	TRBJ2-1	TGTGCCAGCAGTTTCCTCACCACAGGGGGATTATTCTTC	CASSFLTTGGLFF
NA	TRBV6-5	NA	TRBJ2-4	TGTGCCAGCAGGGGGACATTTAGGAAAAACATTCAGTACTTC	CASRGTFRKNIQYF
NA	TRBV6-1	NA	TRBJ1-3	TGTGCCAGCAGTGACACCGCAGGGTTGGGAAACACCATATATTTT	CASSDTAGLGNTIYF
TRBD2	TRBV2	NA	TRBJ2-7	TGTGCCAGCAGTGATGCTAGCGGGGTTGTCGAGCAGTACTTC	CASSDASGVVEQYF
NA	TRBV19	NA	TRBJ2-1	TGTGCCAGTAGTAGAGACAGGTACAATGAGCAGTTCTTC	CASSRDRYNEQFF
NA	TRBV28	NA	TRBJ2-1	TGTGCCAGCAGTTTAGGAGGGTTGAGCGATGAGCAGTTCTTC	CASSLGGLSDEQFF
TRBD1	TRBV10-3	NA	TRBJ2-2	TGTGCCAGAAAACAGGGGGCGCAGAACACCGGGGAGCTGTTTTTT	CARKQGAQNTGELFF
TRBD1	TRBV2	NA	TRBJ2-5	TGTGCCAGCACCCCGACAGGGATGCGGGAGACCCAGTACTTC	CASTPTGMRETQYF
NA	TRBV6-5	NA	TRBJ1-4	TGTGCCAGCAGTCAGCTAGGCAGCCTAAATGAAAAACTGTTTTTT	CASSQLGSLNEKLFF
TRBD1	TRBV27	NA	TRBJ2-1	TGTGCCAGCAGTCTCCGGCCAGGGGGAAATGAGCAGTTCTTC	CASSLRPGGNEQFF
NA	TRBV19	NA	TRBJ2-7	TGTGCCAGTAGTATCGGAGGGCCGTCCTACGAGCAGTACTTC	CASSIGGPSYEQYF
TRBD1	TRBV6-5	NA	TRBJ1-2	TGTGCCAGCAGGTCGACAGGGGACTATGGCTACACCTTC	CASRSTGDYGYTF
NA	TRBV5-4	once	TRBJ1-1	TGTGCCAGCAGCCCCGCTCGCGAGCTGGTGGCTTTCTTT	CASSPARELVAFF
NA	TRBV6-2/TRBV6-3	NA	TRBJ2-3	TGTGCCAGCAGTTACCCCTTGGAGCCCCCAGATACGCAGTATTTT	CASSYPLEPPDTQYF
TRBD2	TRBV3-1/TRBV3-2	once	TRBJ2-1	TGTGCCAGCAGCCAAGAACTAGCGGGGGGGTCTCTGTCGTTCTTC	CASSQELAGGSLSFF
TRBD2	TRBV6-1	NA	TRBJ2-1	TGTGCCAGCAGTGAATTGGGGTCCGCGGGGGGGAGCGTGGGTGAGCAGTTCTTC	CASSELGSAGGSVGEQFF
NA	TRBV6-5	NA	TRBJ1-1	TGTGCCAGCAGTAGCGGCTTGAACACTGAAGCTTTCTTT	CASSSGLNTEAFF
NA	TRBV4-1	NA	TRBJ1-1	TGCGCCAGCAGCCAAGTCCTGACAATAAACACTGAAGCTTTCTTT	CASSQVLTINTEAFF
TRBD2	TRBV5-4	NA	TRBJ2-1	TGTGCCAGCAGCACCGGGACTAGCGGGGGGCCCAATGAGCAGTTCTTC	CASSTGTSGGPNEQFF
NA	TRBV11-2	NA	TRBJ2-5	TGTGCCACTTCCAGGGCGGGGGAGACCCAGTACTTC	CATSRAGETQYF
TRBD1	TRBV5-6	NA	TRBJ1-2	TGTGCCAGCAGCGGCGGACAGGGCGACTATGGCTACACCTTC	CASSGGQGDYGYTF
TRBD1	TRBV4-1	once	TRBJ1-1	TGCGCCAGCAGCCAGACCAAAAACAGGGGGCCCCATTTGAACACTGAAGCTTTCTTT	CASSQTKNRGPHLNTEAFF
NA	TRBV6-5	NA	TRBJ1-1	TGTGCCAGCAGTTACTCGCCGGGTGGGAGCACTGAAGCTTTCTTT	CASSYSPGGSTEAFF
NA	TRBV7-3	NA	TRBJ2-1	TGTGCCAGCAGTTTCGCGTGGAATGAGCAGTTCTTC	CASSFAWNEQFF
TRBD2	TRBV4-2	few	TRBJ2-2	TGTGCCAGCAGCCAAGTACAACGGGGGGGCGACACCGGGGAGCTGTTTTTT	CASSQVQRGGDTGELFF
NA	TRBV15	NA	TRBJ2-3	TGTGCCACCAGCAGCCCAAGTGGGGGCGGCACAGATACGCAGTATTTT	CATSSPSGGGTDTQYF
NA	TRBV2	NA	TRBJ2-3	TGTGCCAGCAGTTTGCTAGCAGATACGCAGTATTTT	CASSLLADTQYF
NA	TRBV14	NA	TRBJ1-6	TGTGCCAGCAGCCAAGTCGGAGGGTGGGGAAATTCACCCCTCCACTTT	CASSQVGGWGNSPLHF
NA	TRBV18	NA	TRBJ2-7	TGTGCCAGCTCAGGAGGTGGCGAGCAGTACTTC	CASSGGGEQYF
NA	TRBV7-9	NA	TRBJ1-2	TGTGCCAGCAGCTTAGGTGGAGATTTTTATTCCTATGGCTACACCTTC	CASSLGGDFYSYGYTF
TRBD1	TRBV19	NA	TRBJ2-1	TGTGCCAGTAGTGGGACAGGGAGCTCCTACAATGAGCAGTTCTTC	CASSGTGSSYNEQFF
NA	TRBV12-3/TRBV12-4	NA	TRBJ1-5	TGTGCCAGCTCACCGAAGGGGAATCAGCCCCAGCATTTT	CASSPKGNQPQHF
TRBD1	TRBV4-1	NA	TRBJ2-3	TGCGCCAGCAGCCCCAGGACAGGTGCGGGCGGAGATACGCAGTATTTT	CASSPRTGAGGDTQYF
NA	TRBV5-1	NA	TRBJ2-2	TGCGCCAGCAGCTTGGTTCCGGCCGGGGAGCTGTTTTTT	CASSLVPAGELFF
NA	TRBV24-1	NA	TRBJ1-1	TGTGCCACCAGTGATAACCGCGACCGGAGGACTGAAGCTTTCTTT	CATSDNRDRRTEAFF
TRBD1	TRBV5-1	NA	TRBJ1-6	TGCGCCAGCAGCCAAGGACAGGGAGGTAATTCACCCCTCCACTTT	CASSQGQGGNSPLHF
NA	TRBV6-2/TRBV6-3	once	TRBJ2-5	TGTGCCAGCAGTCCCCTTTCTTACCAAGAGACCCAGTACTTC	CASSPLSYQETQYF
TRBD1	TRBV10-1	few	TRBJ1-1	TGCGCCAGCAGCCCAGGGGGGACGATGACTGAAGCTTTCTTT	CASSPGGTMTEAFF
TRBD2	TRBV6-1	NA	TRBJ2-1	TGTGCCAGCAGTGATGGTAGCGGGGGCTCCTACAATGAGCAGTTCTTC	CASSDGSGGSYNEQFF
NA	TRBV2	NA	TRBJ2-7	TGTGCCAGCAGTGTAATCAGGGGCATCGAGCAGTACTTC	CASSVIRGIEQYF
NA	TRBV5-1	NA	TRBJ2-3	TGCGCCAGCAGCTCCCAGGGGACAGATACGCAGTATTTT	CASSSQGTDTQYF
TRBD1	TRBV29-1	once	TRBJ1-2	TGCAGCGTAGCGTGGACAGGGGGTTTTCAGTATGGCTACACCTTC	CSVAWTGGFQYGYTF
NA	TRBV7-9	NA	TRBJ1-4	TGTGCCAGCAGCTTATTAGCGCGCGGCGAAGAAAAACTGTTTTTT	CASSLLARGEEKLFF
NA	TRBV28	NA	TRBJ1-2	TGTGCCAGCAGTTTGGGGATGGACACTAACTATGGCTACACCTTC	CASSLGMDTNYGYTF
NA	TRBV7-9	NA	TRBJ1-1	TGTGCCAGCAGGTCCACCGAGAGAATTGAAGCTTTCTTT	CASRSTERIEAFF
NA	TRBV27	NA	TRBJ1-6	TGTGCCAGCGGGGAGAATTCACCCCTCCACTTT	CASGENSPLHF
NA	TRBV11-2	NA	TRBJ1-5	TGTGCCAGCAGCTTAGTTTCAGGGAGCAATCAGCCCCAGCATTTT	CASSLVSGSNQPQHF
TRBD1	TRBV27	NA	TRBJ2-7	TGTGCCAGCAGTAATCGCCGGGACAGTACCTACGAGCAGTACTTC	CASSNRRDSTYEQYF
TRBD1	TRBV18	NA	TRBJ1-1	TGTGCCAGCTCACCACAGGGGGCGCCTCGGGACACTGAAGCTTTCTTT	CASSPQGAPRDTEAFF
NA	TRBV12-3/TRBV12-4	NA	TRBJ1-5	TGTGCCAGCAGCCAGGGGAATCAGCCCCAGCATTTT	CASSQGNQPQHF
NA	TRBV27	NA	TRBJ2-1	TGTGCCAGCAGTTTCGGAGGGATCAGCTCCTACAATGAGCAGTTCTTC	CASSFGGISSYNEQFF
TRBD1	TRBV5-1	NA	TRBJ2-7	TGCGCCAGCAGGTCGGGACAGGGGGCCTACGAGCAGTACTTC	CASRSGQGAYEQYF
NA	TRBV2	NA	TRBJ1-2	TGTGCCGGCATGGGAGGGAATCGTGGCTACACCTTC	CAGMGGNRGYTF
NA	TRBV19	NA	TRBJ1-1	TGTGCCAGTAGTACCCAGGGTTTACGGATGAACACTGAAGCTTTCTTT	CASSTQGLRMNTEAFF
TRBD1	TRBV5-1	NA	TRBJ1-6	TGCGCCAGCAGCCCCCGGGACAGGGTCACCCTCCACTTT	CASSPRDRVTLHF
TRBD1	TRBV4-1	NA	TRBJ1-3	TGCGCCAGCAGCCAGCCCTCCGGGACAGCCTCTTCTGGAAACACCATATATTTT	CASSQPSGTASSGNTIYF
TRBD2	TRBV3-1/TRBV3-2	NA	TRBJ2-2	TGTGCCAGCAGCCGGACTAGCGGGGGATCCGGGGAGCTGTTTTTT	CASSRTSGGSGELFF
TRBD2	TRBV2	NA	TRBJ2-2	TGTGCCAGCAGTGATGAACTAGCGGGGGGCACCGGGGAGCTGTTTTTT	CASSDELAGGTGELFF
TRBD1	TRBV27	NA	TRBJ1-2	TGTGCCAGCCAGACAGGGATGGGTAATTTGAATGGCTACACCTTC	CASQTGMGNLNGYTF
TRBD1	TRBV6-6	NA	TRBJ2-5	TGTGCCAGCAGTACCTCCCGGACAGGGGGATTAGAGACCCAGTACTTC	CASSTSRTGGLETQYF